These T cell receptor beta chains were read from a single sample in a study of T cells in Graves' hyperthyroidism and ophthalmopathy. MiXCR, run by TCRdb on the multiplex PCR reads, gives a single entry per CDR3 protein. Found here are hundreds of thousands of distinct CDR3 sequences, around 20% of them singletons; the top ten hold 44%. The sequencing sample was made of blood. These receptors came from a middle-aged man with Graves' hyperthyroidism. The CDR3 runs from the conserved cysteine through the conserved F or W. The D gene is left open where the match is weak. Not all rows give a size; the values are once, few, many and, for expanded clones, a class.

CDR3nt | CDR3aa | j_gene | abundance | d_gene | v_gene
TGTGCCATCAGTGAACGGGACAGCCGAGTCTACGAGCAGTACTTC | CAISERDSRVYEQYF | TRBJ2-7 | many | TRBD1 | TRBV10-3
TGTGCCAGCAGACTCCTAAGGGGGGGTGGTCGGGTGACTGAAGCTTTCTTT | CASRLLRGGGRVTEAFF | TRBJ1-1 | many | NA | TRBV6-1
TGTGCCAGCTGCTCCGCAGGGGGGTCCCTGAACACTGAAGCTTTCTTT | CASCSAGGSLNTEAFF | TRBJ1-1 | NA | TRBD1 | TRBV6-1
TGCAGTGCAACGGAGACAGGACATAGCAATCAGCCCCAGCATTTT | CSATETGHSNQPQHF | TRBJ1-5 | many | NA | TRBV20-1
TGTGCCAGCAGCCTCCAGACTCCAAGGTATGAGCAGTTCTTC | CASSLQTPRYEQFF | TRBJ2-1 | many | NA | TRBV11-2
TGTGCCATCAAACCGAGCTCTGGGGCCAACGTCCTGACTTTC | CAIKPSSGANVLTF | TRBJ2-6 | NA | NA | TRBV7-9
TGTGCCAGCAGCTTGAAAGGGGGCCCTGAAGCTTTCTTT | CASSLKGGPEAFF | TRBJ1-1 | once | TRBD1 | TRBV5-4
TGTGCCAGCAGGCGGACTAGCGGCACAGATACGCAGTATTTT | CASRRTSGTDTQYF | TRBJ2-3 | many | TRBD2 | TRBV6-1
TGTGCCAGCAGAGGTTTAGCGGGGGGCCGCACAGATACGCAGTATTTT | CASRGLAGGRTDTQYF | TRBJ2-3 | NA | TRBD2 | TRBV6-2/TRBV6-3
TGTGCCAGTAGTACGTCCCGGGACAGGGGATGGAATCGGCCCCAGCATTTT | CASSTSRDRGWNRPQHF | TRBJ1-5 | NA | TRBD1 | TRBV19
TGCAGTGCTAGATTAGGGGGGGCTGGAGGGGAGACCCAGTACTTC | CSARLGGAGGETQYF | TRBJ2-5 | few | NA | TRBV20-1
TGTGCCAGCAGCTTAAGGAGCTATGGCTACACCTTC | CASSLRSYGYTF | TRBJ1-2 | few | NA | TRBV7-9
TGTGCCTCCCGACTAGCGGGGGGCTCGTACCAAGAGACCCAGTACTTC | CASRLAGGSYQETQYF | TRBJ2-5 | many | TRBD2 | TRBV12-3/TRBV12-4
TGTGCCAGCAGCTTGCCTAAGTACAGTTATAATTCACCCCTCCACTTT | CASSLPKYSYNSPLHF | TRBJ1-6 | few | NA | TRBV7-9
TGTGCCAGCAGCTTAGGCATTTTACCCCCCGAGCAGTACTTC | CASSLGILPPEQYF | TRBJ2-7 | many | NA | TRBV7-2
TGCGCCAGCAGCGTAGGCTCAGGGGGAAATGCTTCACCCCTCCACTTT | CASSVGSGGNASPLHF | TRBJ1-6 | many | TRBD1 | TRBV5-1
TGTGCCAGCAGCTTATGGACCTACGAGCAGTACTTC | CASSLWTYEQYF | TRBJ2-7 | many | NA | TRBV7-2
TGTGCCAGCAGTTTCCAGGGCGGGGAGCTGTTTTTT | CASSFQGGELFF | TRBJ2-2 | many | NA | TRBV28
TGTGCCAGCAGGATACAGGGTTGGGGGGATTCACCCCTCCACTTT | CASRIQGWGDSPLHF | TRBJ1-6 | few | NA | TRBV2
TGTGCCAGCAGCGAAACTAGCGGGGGGGCCAAAAACATTCAGTACTTC | CASSETSGGAKNIQYF | TRBJ2-4 | NA | TRBD2 | TRBV5-4
TGTGCCAGCAGTAGTATATTGGACAGGGTTGAGACCCAGTACTTC | CASSSILDRVETQYF | TRBJ2-5 | many | TRBD1 | TRBV6-1
TGTGCCAGCAGCCCCGTAGCCATCACAGATACGCAGTATTTT | CASSPVAITDTQYF | TRBJ2-3 | many | NA | TRBV7-2
TGCAGTGCTGTTGGGGCTAGCGGGGGGGTGAATGAGCAGTTCTTC | CSAVGASGGVNEQFF | TRBJ2-1 | NA | TRBD2 | TRBV20-1
TGTGCCAGCAGTCTCCAGATACGGAATCAGCCCCAGCATTTT | CASSLQIRNQPQHF | TRBJ1-5 | many | NA | TRBV12-3/TRBV12-4
TGTGCCAGCAGTTACGGTCAGGGAGAAGAAAAACTGTTTTTT | CASSYGQGEEKLFF | TRBJ1-4 | NA | NA | TRBV6-5
TGTGCCAGCAACCTCTACGGACAGGGACGTAATTCACCCCTCCACTTT | CASNLYGQGRNSPLHF | TRBJ1-6 | few | TRBD1 | TRBV5-6
TGTGCCATCAGTGAGGGGGTTGACAATCAGCCCCAGCATTTT | CAISEGVDNQPQHF | TRBJ1-5 | many | NA | TRBV10-3
TGTGCCAGCAGCTTTTCACCCTTGGGCAATCAGCCCCAGCATTTT | CASSFSPLGNQPQHF | TRBJ1-5 | NA | NA | TRBV5-4
TGTGCCATCAGTGAATCGCAGGGGGGAGTTCCCACAGATACGCAGTATTTT | CAISESQGGVPTDTQYF | TRBJ2-3 | NA | NA | TRBV10-3
TGTGCCAGCAGTGAAGCGTTTACAGGCGTTAGGGATACGCAGTATTTT | CASSEAFTGVRDTQYF | TRBJ2-3 | many | NA | TRBV6-1
TGCGCCAGCAGCCTAAGACTAGCGGGGGGGTCGGACAATGAGCAGTTCTTC | CASSLRLAGGSDNEQFF | TRBJ2-1 | NA | TRBD2 | TRBV5-1
TGTGCCTGGAGTTCCTCAGGGGCAGGGAGGGATGAGCAGTTCTTC | CAWSSSGAGRDEQFF | TRBJ2-1 | many | NA | TRBV30
TGTGCCAGCAGCTCGGGGGGACAGTACTATGGCTACACCTTC | CASSSGGQYYGYTF | TRBJ1-2 | many | TRBD1 | TRBV7-8
TGCGCCAGCAGCTTGGACCCAGCTAACTATGGCTACACCTTC | CASSLDPANYGYTF | TRBJ1-2 | many | NA | TRBV5-1
TGTGCCAGCAGTCCAGACCCACAGAGCTTGGATTACGAGCAGTACTTC | CASSPDPQSLDYEQYF | TRBJ2-7 | NA | NA | TRBV7-2
TGTGCCAGCTCACCATTACAGGATGGAGAGACCCAGTACTTC | CASSPLQDGETQYF | TRBJ2-5 | many | NA | TRBV18
TGCAGTGGGGAGGGGGCGGACAACGTCCTGACTTTC | CSGEGADNVLTF | TRBJ2-6 | once | NA | TRBV20-1
TGCGCCAGCAGCTTGTGGGCAGCCGGCCCACATATGAACACTGAAGCTTTCTTT | CASSLWAAGPHMNTEAFF | TRBJ1-1 | many | NA | TRBV5-1
TGTGCCACCAGCAGAGAATCAGGGGTCGCTGAAGCTTTCTTT | CATSRESGVAEAFF | TRBJ1-1 | many | NA | TRBV15
TGTGCCAGCAGCCAGTTGGGGTTCGGGGGAGCTTTCTTT | CASSQLGFGGAFF | TRBJ1-1 | many | NA | TRBV7-2
TGTGCCAGCAGCGGTACACTTCGTGGGGGAAGCTATGGCTACACCTTC | CASSGTLRGGSYGYTF | TRBJ1-2 | NA | NA | TRBV9
TGTGCCAGCTCACCATTGGCGGATATGAACACTGAAGCTTTCTTT | CASSPLADMNTEAFF | TRBJ1-1 | many | NA | TRBV18
TGTGCCAGCAGCCACTCTGGACAGGGCCACGAGCAGTACTTC | CASSHSGQGHEQYF | TRBJ2-7 | NA | TRBD1 | TRBV27
TGTGCCAGCAGCTTTCTACAGTTCGACGAGCAGTACTTC | CASSFLQFDEQYF | TRBJ2-7 | NA | NA | TRBV7-2
TGTGCCAGCAGCTCCGGAGCCAGGGGGGGAAACACCATATATTTT | CASSSGARGGNTIYF | TRBJ1-3 | many | TRBD1 | TRBV2
TGTGCCAGCTCCTCGGACAGGGGTATGGTGCCCCAGCATTTT | CASSSDRGMVPQHF | TRBJ1-5 | medium-sized | TRBD1 | TRBV9
TGTGCCAGCAGCTTAGATCCCCCAGGGTCCTATGAGCAGTACTTC | CASSLDPPGSYEQYF | TRBJ2-7 | many | NA | TRBV11-2
TGTGCCAGCAGTCCGGGACAGGGGCCACTGTCACCCCTCCACTTT | CASSPGQGPLSPLHF | TRBJ1-6 | many | TRBD1 | TRBV27
TGCGCCAGCAGCCAAGGCCGAAATAGCAATCAGCCCCAGCATTTT | CASSQGRNSNQPQHF | TRBJ1-5 | few | NA | TRBV4-1
TGCGCCAGCAGTGAATTTCAGGGGGCTGGAAACACCATATATTTT | CASSEFQGAGNTIYF | TRBJ1-3 | many | TRBD1 | TRBV10-2